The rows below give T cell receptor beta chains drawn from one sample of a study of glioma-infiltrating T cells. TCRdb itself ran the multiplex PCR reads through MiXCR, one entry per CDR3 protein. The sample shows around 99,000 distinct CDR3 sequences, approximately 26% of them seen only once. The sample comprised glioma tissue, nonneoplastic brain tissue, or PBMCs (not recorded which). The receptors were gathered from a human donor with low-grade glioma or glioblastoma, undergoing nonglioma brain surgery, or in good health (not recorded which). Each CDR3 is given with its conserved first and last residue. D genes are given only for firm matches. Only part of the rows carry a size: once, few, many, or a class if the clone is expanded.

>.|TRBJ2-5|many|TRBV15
CATSGSQETQYF
TGTGCCACCAGCGGCTCACAAGAGACCCAGTACTTC
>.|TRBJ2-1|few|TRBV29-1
CSVAEAEQFF
TGCAGCGTTGCAGAGGCTGAGCAGTTCTTC
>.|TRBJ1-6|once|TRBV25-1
CASSAVYNAPLHF
TGTGCCAGCAGTGCAGTCTATAATGCACCCCTCCACTTT
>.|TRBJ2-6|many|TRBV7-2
CASSSAPANVLTF
TGTGCCAGCAGCTCGGCCCCGGCCAACGTCCTGACTTTC
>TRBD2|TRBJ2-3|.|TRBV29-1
CSVGTSGSTDTQYF
TGCAGCGTAGGGACTAGCGGGAGCACAGATACGCAGTATTTT
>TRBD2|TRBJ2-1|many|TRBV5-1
CASSAGTTNNEQFF
TGCGCCAGCAGCGCCGGGACTACCAACAATGAGCAGTTCTTC
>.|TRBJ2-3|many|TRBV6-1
CASRTSTDTQYF
TGTGCCAGCAGAACCAGCACAGATACGCAGTATTTT
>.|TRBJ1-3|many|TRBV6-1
CASSERDTSGNTIYF
TGTGCCAGCAGTGAACGAGACACCTCTGGAAACACCATATATTTT
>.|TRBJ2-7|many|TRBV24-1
CATSADGSYGQYF
TGTGCCACCAGTGCGGACGGCTCCTACGGGCAGTACTTC
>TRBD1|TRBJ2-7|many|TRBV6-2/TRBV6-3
CASKPRTGEAYEQYF
TGTGCCAGCAAACCTCGGACAGGCGAGGCCTACGAGCAGTACTTC
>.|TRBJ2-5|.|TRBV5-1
CARSLVGLLEETQYF
TGCGCCAGAAGCTTGGTTGGGTTGCTGGAAGAGACCCAGTACTTC
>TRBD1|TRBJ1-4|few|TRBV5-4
CASSLSGGRGEKLFF
TGTGCCAGCAGCTTGTCAGGGGGAAGGGGTGAAAAACTGTTTTTT
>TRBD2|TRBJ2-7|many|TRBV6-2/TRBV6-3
CASCPKRGTSGTYEQYF
TGTGCCAGCTGCCCTAAGAGGGGGACTAGCGGGACGTACGAGCAGTACTTC
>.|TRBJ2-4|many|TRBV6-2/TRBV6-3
CATTDPDGAKNIQYF
TGTGCCACAACTGACCCCGACGGAGCCAAAAACATTCAGTACTTC
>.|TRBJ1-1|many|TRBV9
CASSVGAGNRMNTEAFF
TGTGCCAGCAGCGTAGGGGCAGGGAATAGAATGAACACTGAAGCTTTCTTT
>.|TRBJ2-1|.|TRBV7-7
CASSLKGDNEQFF
TGTGCCAGCAGCTTAAAGGGGGACAATGAGCAGTTCTTC
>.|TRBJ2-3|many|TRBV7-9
CASSPQNSRDTDTQYF
TGTGCCAGCAGCCCCCAGAATAGCAGAGACACAGATACGCAGTATTTT
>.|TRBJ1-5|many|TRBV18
CASSPTTTTWDQPQHF
TGTGCCAGCTCACCAACCACCACGACCTGGGATCAGCCCCAGCATTTT
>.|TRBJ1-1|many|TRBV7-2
CASSLHLNTEAFF
TGTGCCAGCAGCTTACATTTGAACACTGAAGCTTTCTTT
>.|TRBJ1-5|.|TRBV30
CAWSKQNNQPQHF
TGTGCCTGGAGTAAGCAGAACAATCAGCCCCAGCATTTT
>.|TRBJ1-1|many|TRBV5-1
CASSLFGRNTEAFF
TGCGCCAGCAGCTTGTTTGGCAGGAACACTGAAGCTTTCTTT
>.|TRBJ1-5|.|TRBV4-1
CASSQMGKGDSNQPQHF
TGCGCCAGCAGCCAAATGGGAAAGGGGGATAGCAATCAGCCCCAGCATTTT
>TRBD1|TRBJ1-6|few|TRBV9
CASSGGTGTTNSPLHF
TGTGCCAGCAGCGGAGGGACAGGGACCACCAATTCACCCCTCCACTTT
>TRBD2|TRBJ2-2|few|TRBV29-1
CSVEKRLAGSGELFF
TGCAGCGTTGAGAAACGGCTAGCGGGGTCCGGGGAGCTGTTTTTT
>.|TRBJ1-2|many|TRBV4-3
CASSPMFLTNGYTF
TGCGCCAGCAGCCCGATGTTTTTGACAAATGGCTACACCTTC
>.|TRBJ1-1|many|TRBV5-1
CASSPTNGLNTEAFF
TGCGCCAGCAGCCCTACCAATGGTCTGAACACTGAAGCTTTCTTT
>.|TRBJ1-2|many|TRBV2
CASRPNYRNYGYTF
TGTGCCAGCAGACCAAACTACCGTAACTATGGCTACACCTTC
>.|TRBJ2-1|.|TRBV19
CASSMGSSYNQQFF
TGTGCCAGTAGTATGGGGAGTTCCTACAATCAGCAGTTCTTC
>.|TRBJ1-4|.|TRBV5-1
CASSLESWAEKLFF
TGCGCCAGCAGCTTGGAGTCCTGGGCGGAAAAACTGTTTTTT
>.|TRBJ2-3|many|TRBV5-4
CASSLAGGTDTQYF
TGTGCCAGCAGCTTGGCGGGGGGCACAGATACGCAGTATTTT
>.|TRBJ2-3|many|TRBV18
CASSWALSTDTQYF
TGTGCCAGCTCCTGGGCCTTAAGCACAGATACGCAGTATTTT
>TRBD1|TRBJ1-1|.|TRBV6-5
CACKTGGTEALF
TGTGCCTGCAAAACAGGGGGTACTGAAGCTCTCTTT
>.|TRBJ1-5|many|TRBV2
CASSVNRNQPQHF
TGTGCCAGCAGTGTAAACAGGAATCAGCCCCAGCATTTT
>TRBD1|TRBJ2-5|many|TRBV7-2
CASSLGLSTGGKTQYF
TGTGCCAGCAGCTTAGGATTATCGACAGGGGGAAAGACCCAGTACTTC
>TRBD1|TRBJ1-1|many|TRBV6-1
CASSPGQGFQRAEAFF
TGTGCCAGCAGTCCGGGACAGGGTTTTCAGAGAGCTGAAGCTTTCTTT
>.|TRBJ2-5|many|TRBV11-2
CASSFTPGRKETQYF
TGTGCCAGCAGCTTTACGCCAGGGCGGAAAGAGACCCAGTACTTC
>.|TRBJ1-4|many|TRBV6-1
CASSLDGGYATNEKLFF
TGTGCCAGCAGTTTGGACGGAGGCTATGCAACTAATGAAAAACTGTTTTTT
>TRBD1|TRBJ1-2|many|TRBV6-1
CASSRQGYGYTF
TGTGCCAGCAGCCGACAGGGGTATGGCTACACCTTC
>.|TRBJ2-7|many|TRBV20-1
CSGAGLAYEQYF
TGCAGTGGTGCGGGACTTGCCTACGAGCAGTACTTC
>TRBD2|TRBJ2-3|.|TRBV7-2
CASNLSGGSRPDTQYF
TGTGCCAGCAACCTGAGCGGGGGGAGCCGCCCAGATACGCAGTATTTT
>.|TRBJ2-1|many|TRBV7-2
CASSFYNEQFF
TGTGCCAGCAGCTTCTACAATGAGCAGTTCTTC
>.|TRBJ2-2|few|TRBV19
CASSLGYTGELFF
TGTGCCAGTAGTTTGGGATACACCGGGGAGCTGTTTTTT
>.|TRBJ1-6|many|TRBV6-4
CASRLLPTGYSPLHF
TGTGCCAGCCGCCTTTTGCCCACAGGGTACTCACCCCTCCACTTT
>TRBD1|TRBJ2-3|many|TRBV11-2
CASSSNTGGGTQYF
TGTGCCAGCAGCTCCAACACAGGGGGCGGTACGCAGTATTTT
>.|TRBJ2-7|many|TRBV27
CASSLRVMWEQYF
TGTGCCAGCAGTTTAAGAGTAATGTGGGAGCAGTACTTC
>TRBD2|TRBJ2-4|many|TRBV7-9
CASSPRTRGGTKNIQYF
TGTGCCAGCAGCCCCCGGACGCGGGGGGGAACCAAAAACATTCAGTACTTC
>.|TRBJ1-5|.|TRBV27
CVSGPTKDSNQPQHF
TGTGTTAGCGGCCCGACAAAGGATAGCAATCAGCCCCAGCATTTT
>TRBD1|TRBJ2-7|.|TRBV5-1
CASSLFGAGTANEQYF
TGCGCCAGCAGCTTGTTTGGGGCAGGGACAGCTAATGAGCAGTACTTC
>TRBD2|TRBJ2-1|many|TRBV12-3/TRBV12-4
CASSRGLAGGLSYNEQFF
TGTGCCAGCAGTCGGGGACTAGCGGGGGGGCTGTCCTACAATGAGCAGTTCTTC
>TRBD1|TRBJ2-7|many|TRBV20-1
CSALTGGRDEQYF
TGCAGTGCCCTGACAGGGGGCAGGGACGAGCAGTACTTC
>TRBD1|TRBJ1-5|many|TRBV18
CASSRSGTENQPQHF
TGTGCCAGCTCACGGTCCGGGACAGAAAATCAGCCCCAGCATTTT
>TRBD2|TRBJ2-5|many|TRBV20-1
CSARSYPGLAGKETQYF
TGCAGTGCTAGATCATATCCGGGACTAGCGGGGAAAGAGACCCAGTACTTC
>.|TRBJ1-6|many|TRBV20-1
CSARDLGAAYNSPLHF
TGCAGTGCTAGAGATCTGGGGGCGGCCTATAATTCACCCCTCCACTTT
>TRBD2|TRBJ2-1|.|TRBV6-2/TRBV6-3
CASSYPRLAGGPISHEQFF
TGTGCCAGCAGTTACCCCAGACTAGCGGGAGGGCCAATTAGTCATGAGCAGTTCTTC
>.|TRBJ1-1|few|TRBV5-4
CASSLGASMNTEAFF
TGTGCCAGCAGCTTGGGAGCTTCCATGAACACTGAAGCTTTCTTT
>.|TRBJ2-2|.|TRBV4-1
CASSQPTYANTGELFF
TGCGCCAGCAGCCAACCAACCTACGCGAACACCGGGGAGCTGTTTTTT
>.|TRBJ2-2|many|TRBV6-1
CASSAAGELFF
TGTGCCAGCAGCGCTGCCGGGGAGCTGTTTTTT